The next 18 T cell receptor beta chains were all read from a single sample in a study of technical replicates of blood from a few donors (dated 2017 in TCRdb). The library was generated by the immunoSEQ multiplex PCR assay. Entries here come from immuneACCESS through TCRdb and include only in-frame sequences with V and J called. Some clones fail to appear in such tables; in the studies checked, an unresolved V gene covers under half of the shortfall, and the cause of the remainder is unknown. This sample lists about 88,000 clones; about 93% were detected once. The top ten clones comprise more than 0.2% of the sample. What was sequenced was T cells isolated from PBMCs. Every receptor here comes from a human donor in good health.

This rearrangement joins TRBV12-1 to TRBJ2-3; the D call in the table, TRBD1, was not verified against the DNA. TRBV12-1 is designated a pseudogene. The CDR3 covers 16 residues. In DNA form, the CDR3 reads TGTGCCAGCAGCAACGGGACAGGTTGGGGTGAGGTTACGCAGTATTTT. Its translation is CASSNGTGWGEVTQYF.

The table lists this clone with a count of one. The chain combines TRBV19 with TRBJ1-3, with D uncertain. V was clipped by 6 bases and J by 0 bases, with 6 bases between them. In germline, CDR1 is LNHDA, CDR2 SQIVND (reference sequence). This CDR3 spans 13 amino acids. The CDR3 here is CASRQSSGNTIYF. CDR3 DNA: TGTGCCAGTAGACAGAGCTCTGGAAACACCATATATTTT.

The chain is built from TRBV15 and TRBJ1-1; D is undetermined. Trimming pared 5 bases from V and 1 base from J, leaving 8 bases between. The germline V gene has CDR1 LNHNV and CDR2 YYDKDF (reference sequence). This CDR3 region has 13 residues. As DNA, the CDR3 is TGTGCCACCAGCGCCAGTTCGAACACTGAAGCTTTCTTT. Protein sequence: CATSASSNTEAFF.

The chain combines TRBV29-1 with TRBJ1-1; 7 nucleotides line up with TRBD1. The CDR3 runs to 13 residues. V trimming: 5 bases; J trimming: 6 bases; junction bases outside the gene matches: 9. CDR1 and CDR2 (germline): SQVTM, ANQGSEA. This CDR3 is CSVRTGVSPEAFF. Written as DNA, the CDR3 is TGCAGCGTTCGGACAGGCGTCTCCCCTGAAGCTTTCTTT.

The rearrangement uses TRBV5-1 and TRBJ2-2; 8 bases line up with TRBD2. Trimming removed 1 base from V and 3 bases from J; junction bases left unmatched: 2. The CDR3 loop spans 15 amino acids. CDR1 SGHRS and CDR2 YFSETQ come from the germline V gene. Here the CDR3 reads CASSLTSGDTGELFF. CDR3 DNA: TGCGCCAGCAGCTTGACTAGCGGTGACACCGGGGAGCTGTTTTTT. Full variable domain (rest looked up from reference TRBV5-1 and TRBJ2-2): KAGVTQTPRYLIKTRGQQVTLSCSPISGHRSVSWYQQTPGQGLQFLFEYFSETQRNKGNFPGRFSGRQFSNSRSEMNVSTLELGDSALYLCASSLTSGDTGELFFGEGSRLTVL.

The rearrangement joins TRBV11-3 to TRBJ2-1, with a possible D match to TRBD2 (5 bases). Trimming took 5 bases from V and 7 from J, leaving 9 bases between them. Per the germline V gene, CDR1 is SGHNT and CDR2 is YENEEA. This CDR3 has 12 residues. CDR3 loop: CASSREGNEQFF. In DNA, the CDR3 is TGTGCCAGCAGCCGTGAGGGTAATGAGCAGTTCTTC.

The J gene is TRBJ2-2, the V gene TRBV29-1; 10 bases line up with TRBD1. Germline V gives CDR1 SQVTM, CDR2 ANQGSEA. This CDR3 has 16 amino acids. V shed 6 bases, J shed 3 bases, and the junction held 10 bases outside the gene matches. CDR3 in DNA: TGCAGCGTGACAGGGGGCGTGGGACGGGACACCGGGGAGCTGTTTTTT. It translates to CSVTGGVGRDTGELFF.

The chain uses TRBV6-5 and TRBJ1-1; no clear D. The CDR3 runs 15 residues. Germline V CDR1 and CDR2: MNHEY, SVGAGI. Deletions cut 0 bases from V and 0 bases from J, with 8 bases between. The CDR3 nucleotides are TGTGCCAGCAGTTACTCGTACTCACTGAACACTGAAGCTTTCTTT. Translating it yields CASSYSYSLNTEAFF.

The chain links TRBV6-5 to TRBJ2-1; D is uncertain. CDR3 length equals 14 residues. CDR1 and CDR2 from the germline V gene are MNHEY and SVGAGI. With 7 bases removed from V and 9 bases from J, the gap between germline ends came to 19 bases. This CDR3 reads CASTLTATGGEQFF. The DNA of the CDR3 is TGTGCCAGCACCCTAACCGCCACGGGTGGTGAGCAGTTCTTC.

V and J are TRBV5-6 and TRBJ2-5; 8 positions agree with TRBD2. The germline CDR1 and CDR2 sequences are SGHDT and YYEEEE. The trim removed 3 bases at V and 5 bases at J, leaving 18 bases unmatched. The CDR3 totals 18 residues. CDR3 DNA sequence: TGTGCCAGCAGCTCTCTCCGCCTAAGGGCGGGGGGCAGGGAGACCCAGTACTTC. This codes for CASSSLRLRAGGRETQYF.

The J gene is TRBJ2-1, the V gene TRBV27; TRBD1 might be the D (5 bases). Deletions cut 7 bases from V and 4 bases from J, with 11 bases between. This CDR3 comprises 13 residues. Germline lookup yields CDR1 MNHEY and CDR2 SMNVEV (reference sequence). The chain's CDR3 is CASTDSEYNEQFF. Written as DNA, the CDR3 is TGTGCCAGCACCGACAGTGAGTACAATGAGCAGTTCTTC.

The genes are TRBV2 and TRBJ1-5; TRBD1 aligns across 12 bases. Germline trimming cut 10 bases from V and 7 bases from J; bases unmatched to any gene: 11. This CDR3 has 15 amino acids. The germline gives CDR1 SNHLY, CDR2 FYNNEI. CDR3 residues: CATTRDRGLGQPQHF. The CDR3 bases are TGTGCCACAACCCGGGACAGGGGGCTCGGGCAGCCCCAGCATTTT.

J is TRBJ2-7 and V is TRBV7-2; 8 bases agree with TRBD1. The CDR3 extends over 15 amino acids. The germline V gene has CDR1 SGHTA and CDR2 FQGNSA. V shed 5 bases and J 3 bases; nucleotides not matched to a gene: 9. The chain's CDR3 is CASSPLTGAYYEQYF. The DNA of the CDR3 is TGTGCCAGCAGCCCGCTGACAGGGGCCTACTACGAGCAGTACTTC.

The sample holds a few counts of this clone. The V call is TRBV11-3, the J call TRBJ2-5, with 13 bases matching TRBD2. J lost 2 bases, V lost 5 bases, and 5 bases had no gene match. Germline assignment: CDR1 SGHNT and CDR2 YENEEA. The CDR3 totals 16 residues. CDR3 bases: TGTGCCAGCAGCCAAGGACTAGCGGGAGCACAAGAGACCCAGTACTTC. It translates to CASSQGLAGAQETQYF.

The rearrangement links TRBV23-1 to TRBJ2-5, with 7 bases identical to TRBD1. TRBV23-1 is treated as an ORF (open reading frame) with a function not yet certain. Germline trimming cut 0 bases from V and 0 bases from J; bases unmatched to any gene: 10. The CDR3 sequence is 18 residues long. CDR3 loop: CASSQSRSRRGHQETQYF. Here the CDR3 DNA reads TGCGCCAGCAGTCAATCGCGATCTCGAAGGGGGCACCAAGAGACCCAGTACTTC.

This chain joins TRBV28 and TRBJ2-1; no reliable D call. From germline, CDR1 is MDHEN and CDR2 SYDVKM. V lost 4 bases to trimming and J lost 4 bases, with 11 bases between them. The CDR3 covers 14 residues. This CDR3 is CASSSTETYNEQFF. The CDR3 bases are TGTGCCAGCAGTTCCACGGAGACTTACAATGAGCAGTTCTTC.

V and J are TRBV30 and TRBJ1-1, with 7 nucleotides matching TRBD1. The CDR3 extends over 13 amino acids. CDR1 is GTSNPN, CDR2 SVGIG, per germline (reference sequence). Trimming at V came to 4 bases and at J to 3 bases, leaving 5 bases not matched to a gene. CDR3 sequence: CAWTRDSYTEAFF. The CDR3 DNA reads as TGTGCCTGGACCCGGGACAGTTACACTGAAGCTTTCTTT. The entire variable domain, with the rest obtained from reference TRBV30 and TRBJ1-1, is as follows: SQTIHQWPATLVQPVGSPLSLECTVEGTSNPNLYWYRQAAGRGLQLLFYSVGIGQISSEVPQNLSASRPQDRQFILSSKKLLLSDSGFYLCAWTRDSYTEAFFGQGTRLTVV.

This chain links TRBV10-3 with TRBJ2-1, with 7 bases matching TRBD2. This CDR3 is 14 amino acids long. Per the germline V gene, CDR1 is ENHRY and CDR2 is SYGVKD. V lost 4 bases, J lost 7 bases, and 7 bases stayed unmatched. CDR3 loop: CAISGGGGKNEQFF. CDR3 DNA: TGTGCCATCAGTGGTGGGGGGGGGAAGAATGAGCAGTTCTTC.